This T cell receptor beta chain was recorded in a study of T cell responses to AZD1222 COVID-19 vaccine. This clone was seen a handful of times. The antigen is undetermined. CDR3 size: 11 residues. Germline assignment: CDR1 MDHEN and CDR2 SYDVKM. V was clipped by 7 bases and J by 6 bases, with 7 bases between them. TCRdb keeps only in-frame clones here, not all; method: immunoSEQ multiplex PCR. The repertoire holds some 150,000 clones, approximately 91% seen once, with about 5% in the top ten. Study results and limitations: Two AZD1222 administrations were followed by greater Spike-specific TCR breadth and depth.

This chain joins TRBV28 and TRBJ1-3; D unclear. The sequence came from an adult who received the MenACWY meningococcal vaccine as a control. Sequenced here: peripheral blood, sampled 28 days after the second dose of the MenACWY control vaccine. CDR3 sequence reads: CASTAENTIYF. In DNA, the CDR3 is TGTGCCAGCACTGCGGAAAACACCATATATTTT.